This TCR beta chain was sequenced during a study of shared clonotypes between healthy human individuals. On the study more broadly: CD8 memory received one plate per donor, CD8 naive two, CD4 memory three and CD4 naive three.

Germline CDR1 KGHSH, CDR2 LQKENI. This CDR3 region has 13 residues. V lost 0 bases to trimming and J lost 2 bases, with 5 bases between them. Sequencing was performed with immunoSEQ multiplex PCR; in TCRdb, only in-frame clones are kept and a portion is missing. The sample consists of some 1.4 million clones, around 97% of them appearing once. The TCR sequence derives from a man between 25 and 39 years old in good health. The rearrangement uses TRBV18 and TRBJ2-7; no reliable D call. Sequencing was carried out using naive CD4+ T cells sorted from blood. Subset described: CD45RA+ positively selected. CDR3 region: CASSPPYPYEQYF. CDR3 DNA: TGTGCCAGCTCACCACCGTACCCCTACGAGCAGTACTTC.